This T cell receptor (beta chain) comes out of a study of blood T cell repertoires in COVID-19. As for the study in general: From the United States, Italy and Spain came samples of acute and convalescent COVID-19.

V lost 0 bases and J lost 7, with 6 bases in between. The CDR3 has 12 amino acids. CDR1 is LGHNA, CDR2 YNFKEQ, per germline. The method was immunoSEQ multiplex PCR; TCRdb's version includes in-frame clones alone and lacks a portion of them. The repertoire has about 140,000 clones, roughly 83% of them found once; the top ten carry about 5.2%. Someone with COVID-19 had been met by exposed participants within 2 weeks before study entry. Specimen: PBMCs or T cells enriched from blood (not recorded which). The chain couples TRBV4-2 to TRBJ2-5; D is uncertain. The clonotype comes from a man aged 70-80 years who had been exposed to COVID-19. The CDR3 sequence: CASSQDIATQYF. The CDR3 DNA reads TGTGCCAGCAGCCAAGATATAGCGACCCAGTACTTC.